This paragraph covers one T cell receptor (beta chain) sequence. It lacks a known antigen. No clone much larger than this one lies a single base away; base qualities are absent. This was a case-control study nested in a cohort of healthcare workers in London, UK, who had nasopharyngeal swab PCR tests and blood samples taken every week. Healthcare workers were recruited between 23 and 31 March 2020, during the week of the UK lockdown, and were followed weekly for up to about 15 weeks. This sample was taken from a study of early T cells in non-severe SARS-CoV-2 infection (dated by TCRdb to about 2021). At the level of the whole study: TCR sequencing used bulk RNA from unsorted whole blood, so alpha and beta chains could not be paired.

The full study reports these points: VDJdb matching was skewed toward anti-spike CD8 responses, so virus-specific expansions were likely underestimated and private and CD4 specificities were missed.

The CDR3 runs 15 amino acids, cysteine and phenylalanine included. Of all the DNA, just the CDR3 is kept, 45 bases in frame from base 1. At the junction V is shortened by 7 bases and J by 0 bases, with 12 bases in between. The germline V gene (reference sequence) gives CDR1 as LNHDA and CDR2 as SQIVND. Preparation of the library involved 5' RACE. The sequencer listed for this sample is NextSeq 500. Unique molecular identifiers were attached to individual cDNA molecules in the TCR library protocol so that sequencing error and PCR bias could be corrected. Sequencing covered both TCR alpha and beta chains, and within each sample the abundances of alpha and beta sequences were tightly co-correlated. The original methods were these. Decombinator V4 was used to annotate TCR sequences for V gene, J gene and CDR3. Expanded TCRs were defined as changing significantly between any two time points under a Poisson model with p below 0.0001. Abundances of TCRs were expressed as counts per million after normalisation to the total number of TCRs sequenced in each sample. MAIT TCRs were defined by TRAV1-2 paired with TRAJ12, TRAJ20 or TRAJ33, and iNKT TCRs by TRAV10 paired with TRAJ18. A search of VDJdb, accessed on 1 November 2021, was run for TCRs annotated to CMV, EBV and SARS-CoV-2, with TCRs annotated for multiple antigens excluded. TCRdb's own reprocessing of the public reads used fastp at Q25 and MiXCR and kept productive beta chains. One record per CDR3 amino acid sequence lists the most common genes and DNA. TCRdb, not the original authors, processed these V and J calls. For this sample the table gives 40,000 to 60,000 distinct CDR3 sequences, of which less than 7.5% were detected only once. The biggest ten clones account for 2.5% to 3% of the sample.

This clonotype originated in an adult who was a healthcare worker with PCR-confirmed SARS-CoV-2 infection or an uninfected control (not recorded which). The sequence links TRBV19 to TRBJ2-2; TRBD1 might be the D gene, on 5 matching bases. The source was whole blood, collected at baseline. At the DNA level, the sequence is TGTGCCAGTAAGGGGCCAGGCTCGAACACCGGGGAGCTGTTTTTT. Its translation is CASKGPGSNTGELFF. This CDR3, with the reference TRBV19 and TRBJ2-2 proteins standing in past its ends, gives the full variable domain DGGITQSPKYLFRKEGQNVTLSCEQNLNHDAMYWYRQDPGQGLRLIYYSQIVNDFQKGDIAEGYSVSREKKESFPLTVTSAQKNPTAFYLCASKGPGSNTGELFFGEGSRLTVL.